This T cell receptor (beta chain) was captured by sequencing in a study of Graves' ophthalmopathy and Graves' hyperthyroidism. General study results and limits: Stable hyperthyroidism and ophthalmopathy were told apart by a 13-signature model, which achieved just over 85% sensitivity and roughly 76% specificity.

Concerning this clonotype itself: What it recognizes is unknown.

CDR1 and CDR2 from the germline V gene are MNHNY and SVGAGI (reference sequence). This CDR3 region has 14 residues. The V end lost 2 bases, the J end lost 0 bases, and 8 bases lay between the germline ends. Amplification from RNA transcripts yielded the TCR beta CDR3 regions. The library came from an HTBI-primed first-round RT-PCR and a second-round multiplex PCR. TCRdb re-derived calls from the multiplex PCR reads in MiXCR, one entry per CDR3 protein. The table has about 240,000 distinct CDR3 sequences, approximately 42% seen once; the top ten hold around half. The sequence derives from an adult man with Graves' ophthalmopathy. Sequencing was performed on peripheral blood. The chain combines TRBV6-6 with TRBJ2-7; no firm D call. DNA for the CDR3: TGTGCCAGCAGTTACGACGACACCTCCTACGAGCAGTACTTC. Protein product: CASSYDDTSYEQYF.